This record looks at one TCR beta chain sequence and its context. What it binds is not known. The data were taken from a study of cytomegalovirus exposure and HLA in healthy donors. Looking at the study overall: The 110 million or so unique TCR beta sequences, from some 170 million T cells, were found by an earlier analysis.

Regarding the study as a whole: Specificity for CMV antigens was confirmed in vitro for a few of the CMV-associated chains.

Germline loops: CDR1 SNHLY, CDR2 FYNNEI. The CDR3 is made up of 11 amino acids. The germline V and J ends were trimmed by 6 bases and 4 bases, with 7 bases remaining between them. The PCR made use of 60 Vbeta and 13 Jbeta primers. Measured with immunoSEQ multiplex PCR; TCRdb has only the in-frame clones, and not every one. Of just under 150,000 clones listed, roughly 76% are singletons. This clonotype was sampled from a woman aged 25 to 45 in good health and CMV-seronegative. The chain joins TRBV2 to TRBJ2-7, with D unresolved. The sequencing sample was made of PBMCs. The CDR3 spells CASSTPYEQYF. CDR3 in DNA: TGTGCCAGCAGCACTCCTTACGAGCAGTACTTC.